This T cell receptor beta chain was captured in a study of blood T cell repertoires in COVID-19 (dated by TCRdb to about 2020). About the full investigation: Collaborator samples came from the United States, Italy and Spain and covered acute and convalescent phases of COVID-19. The repertoires were released in a freely available public database meant as a resource for research on the immune response to SARS-CoV-2. The material from the prospective study consisted of cDNA or gDNA derived from T cells, B-cell-depleted T cells, or PBMCs. Samples were obtained from the ongoing ImmuneRACE study (first 160 participants) and from about 1,300 subjects provided by 6 global collaborators. Nearly every sample came with metadata listing a de-identified subject ID, COVID-19 status, age in years and sex. The dataset comprised deeply sampled blood TCRbeta repertoires from subjects exposed to, actively infected with, or recovered from COVID-19. HLA class I and class II types, where available, came from metadata supplied by the sample provider rather than from assay-based typing.

The immunoSEQ Assay, a bias-controlled multiplex PCR, was used to amplify TCRbeta CDR3 regions from genomic DNA. In the source study's methods: The number of nucleated cells in each sample was estimated from the amplification of reference gene primers within the assay. To quantify the absolute abundance of each unique TCRbeta CDR3 rearrangement, sequence reads were collapsed and filtered. Productive Simpson clonality was computed per sample as the square root of Simpson's diversity index over productive rearrangements. TCRdb took over this immuneACCESS table, retaining in-frame rearrangements with V and J assigned. Such tables are incomplete; in checked studies, under half of the missing clones stem from an unresolved V gene, and the remainder is unexplained. V, J and clone size were drawn from that table, and D and trimming were deduced from the DNA. Counted in this sample were approximately 82,000 clones; over 80% of them appeared once. Approximately 6.3% of the sample is held by the ten biggest clonotypes.

Results and caveats for the whole study, not just this receptor: The amount of clinical and demographic metadata varied by source and participant and was provided uncurated.

Each collaborating institution followed its own protocols to collect whole blood in K2EDTA tubes. For TCRbeta analysis, collaborator samples were shipped as frozen whole blood, as isolated PBMCs, or as DNA extracted from either sample type. In the germline V gene, CDR1 corresponds to SGHRS and CDR2 to YFSETQ. V ends up 0 bases short and J 2 bases short, with an unmatched junction base count of 2. Measured from the cysteine to the phenylalanine, the CDR3 is 14 residues long. Solely the CDR3 DNA is kept, with 42 bases framed from the first base. In the case of this clone: The antigen this receptor binds is unknown. Per-nucleotide qualities are absent, and no much larger clonotype sits a single base away.

Sample: peripheral blood. The receptor was isolated from a woman aged 60-70 years with active COVID-19. This chain joins TRBV5-1 to TRBJ2-7, with 7 bases matching TRBD1. The CDR3: CASSLGTGTYEQYF. Here is the DNA: TGCGCCAGCAGCTTGGGGACAGGAACCTACGAGCAGTACTTC.